The clone carrying this TCR beta chain was found many times. The data were obtained in a study of regulatory T cells in long-lasting Graves disease. V gave up 3 bases and J gave up 1 base, with 9 bases separating them. The length of the CDR3 is 14 residues. Looked up from germline, CDR1 is SGHTA and CDR2 is FQGNSA. Noted time point: persistent/refractory GD, antithyroid drugs over 5 years with positive TRAb. From RNA extracted from PBMCs, the TCR library was made. Construction of the TCR beta libraries employed iRepertoire HTBI primers in conjunction with Arm-PCR of CDR3 regions. TCRdb used MiXCR to reprocess the multiplex PCR reads, holding one entry per CDR3 protein. The sample records about 470,000 distinct CDR3 sequences, roughly 20% being singletons.

The sequenced sample was peripheral blood mononuclear cells (PBMCs), obtained when the disease was refractory, from a patient treated with antithyroid drugs. The sequence derives from a female donor with Graves disease. This rearrangement joins TRBV7-2 to TRBJ1-2; D is ambiguous. The CDR3 spells CASSFSSRNYGYTF. For the CDR3, the DNA is TGTGCCAGCAGCTTTTCTTCTCGTAACTATGGCTACACCTTC.